This is a list of T cell receptor beta chains from one sample in a study of T cells in Graves' hyperthyroidism and ophthalmopathy. TCRdb processed the multiplex PCR reads anew with MiXCR; each CDR3 protein has one entry. This repertoire shows roughly 500,000 distinct CDR3 sequences, around 50% found once; its top ten account for about 45%. Sequencing was done on a sample of peripheral blood or thyroid tissue (not recorded which). These receptors were taken from an adult woman with Graves' disease, either hyperthyroidism or ophthalmopathy (not recorded which). CDR3s include the opening cysteine and the closing phenylalanine or tryptophan. D genes are given only for firm matches. Only part of the rows carry a size: once, few, many, or a class if the clone is expanded.

D gene | clone size | CDR3 length | J gene | V gene | CDR3 DNA | CDR3 protein
TRBD1 | many | 13 | TRBJ2-7 | TRBV2 | TGTGCCAGAGCCGGGACAGGGGGAAGGGAGCAGTACTTC | CARAGTGGREQYF
NA | NA | 16 | TRBJ1-5 | TRBV5-6 | TGTGCCAGCAGCTTGGGACCAGGAGGAGGCAATCAGCCCCAGCATTTT | CASSLGPGGGNQPQHF
TRBD1 | many | 15 | TRBJ2-5 | TRBV7-9 | TGTGCCAGCAGCTTAGGGGCGGACAGGGTGGAGACCCAGTACTTC | CASSLGADRVETQYF
TRBD2 | NA | 15 | TRBJ2-5 | TRBV5-1 | TGCGCCAGCAGCCCGACTAGCGGCAATCAAGAGACCCAGTACTTC | CASSPTSGNQETQYF
NA | many | 14 | TRBJ2-7 | TRBV7-2 | TGTGCCAGCAGCGAAGCCCACGCATCCTACGAGCAGTACTTC | CASSEAHASYEQYF
TRBD2 | few | 14 | TRBJ2-7 | TRBV7-8 | TGTGCCAGCAGCTACGCAGCGGGAGCCTACGAGCAGTACTTC | CASSYAAGAYEQYF
NA | NA | 18 | TRBJ2-6 | TRBV19 | TGTGCCAGCAGCCCGCGAAGGACAGAGTTCTCTGGGGCCAACGTCCTGACTTTC | CASSPRRTEFSGANVLTF
NA | NA | 13 | TRBJ2-5 | TRBV20-1 | TGCAGTGGTGTTGGGGGAGAGCAAGAGACCCAGTACTTC | CSGVGGEQETQYF
TRBD2 | few | 13 | TRBJ2-7 | TRBV29-1 | TGCAGCGTATTAGCGGGAAGCAGGCGGGAGCAGTACTTC | CSVLAGSRREQYF
NA | NA | 13 | TRBJ1-6 | TRBV2 | TGTGCCAGCACAGAGGAGGTCAGGTCACCCCTCCACTTT | CASTEEVRSPLHF
NA | many | 14 | TRBJ1-4 | TRBV7-9 | TGTGCCAGCAGCCAGGGACACAATAATGAAAAACTGTTTTTT | CASSQGHNNEKLFF
NA | many | 14 | TRBJ1-2 | TRBV20-1 | TGCAGTGCTAGGGTAGGGACCATGGACTATGGCTACACCTTC | CSARVGTMDYGYTF
TRBD1 | NA | 14 | TRBJ1-6 | TRBV10-1 | TGCGCCAGCAAGCCGGGACAGGGGGCTGCACCCCTCCACTTT | CASKPGQGAAPLHF
NA | many | 15 | TRBJ1-2 | TRBV7-6 | TGTGCCAGCAGCTTAGACCCAGGGAATATCTATGGCTACACCTTC | CASSLDPGNIYGYTF
NA | few | 13 | TRBJ1-2 | TRBV20-1 | TGCAGTGCTTATACCCGGGGGCTCTATGGCTACACCTTC | CSAYTRGLYGYTF
NA | NA | 13 | TRBJ2-5 | TRBV20-1 | TGCAGTGCTAGAGGGTTTGAACAAGAGACCCAGTACTTC | CSARGFEQETQYF
NA | NA | 15 | TRBJ1-1 | TRBV20-1 | TGCAGTGCGGGTCATCTGGCCGGGTTGGGCACTGAAGCTTTCTTT | CSAGHLAGLGTEAFF
TRBD1 | many | 13 | TRBJ1-2 | TRBV10-3 | TGTGCCATCAGTGAGGACAGGGGGCATGGCTACACCTTC | CAISEDRGHGYTF
NA | once | 16 | TRBJ2-3 | TRBV6-6 | TGTGCCAGCAGTGAATCGAGCGGAGGGGGGGCAGATACGCAGTATTTT | CASSESSGGGADTQYF
TRBD1 | NA | 14 | TRBJ2-7 | TRBV10-2 | TGCGCCAGCAGTCGCACAGGGGTAACCTACGAGCAGTACTTC | CASSRTGVTYEQYF
TRBD2 | NA | 13 | TRBJ2-5 | TRBV29-1 | TGCAGATTCGGGACTAGCCTATCGGAGGCCCAGTACTTC | CRFGTSLSEAQYF
NA | NA | 14 | TRBJ1-5 | TRBV2 | TGTGCCAGCAGTGCCCCGGCCAACAATCAGCCCCAGCATTTT | CASSAPANNQPQHF
TRBD2 | NA | 14 | TRBJ2-5 | TRBV20-1 | TGCAGTGCGCAATCACCGGGACTACAAGAGACCCAGTACTTC | CSAQSPGLQETQYF
NA | many | 14 | TRBJ2-5 | TRBV7-8 | TGTGCCAGCAGCTCCCGTCTCCGCACAGAGACCCAGTACTTC | CASSSRLRTETQYF
NA | NA | 14 | TRBJ1-2 | TRBV10-3 | TGTGCCATCAGTGGCCCCGTGGGGGGCTATGGCTACACCTTC | CAISGPVGGYGYTF
NA | once | 18 | TRBJ1-5 | TRBV15 | TGTGCCACCAGCAGAGATCTACGGGGGCGGTTGAGCAATCAGCCCCAGCATTTT | CATSRDLRGRLSNQPQHF
NA | NA | 15 | TRBJ1-2 | TRBV5-1 | TGCGCCAGCAGCCGAACGAGGTCAAGACTATATGGCTACACCTTC | CASSRTRSRLYGYTF
NA | NA | 14 | TRBJ1-1 | TRBV25-1 | TGTGCCACCATTGGGGTCGGAATGAACACTGAAGCTTTCTTT | CATIGVGMNTEAFF
TRBD1 | NA | 16 | TRBJ2-5 | TRBV7-3 | TGTGCCAGCAGCGAAAAAAAAACAGGGGGGTGGGAGACCCAGTACTTC | CASSEKKTGGWETQYF
TRBD1 | NA | 13 | TRBJ1-1 | TRBV12-3/TRBV12-4 | TGTGCCAGCAGACCGACAGGGTATACTGAAGCTTTCTTT | CASRPTGYTEAFF
NA | many | 15 | TRBJ1-2 | TRBV19 | TGTGCCAGCACCACATCGATCACTGGGCCCTATGGCTACACCTTC | CASTTSITGPYGYTF